This T cell receptor beta chain was sequenced for a study of blood T cell repertoires in COVID-19. Study summary: Donors in the United States, Italy and Spain gave samples during acute or convalescent COVID-19.

The Seattle patients joined while their infection was active and were tracked longitudinally afterward. As originally analysed: Amplification from reference gene primers served as the basis for estimated nucleated cell counts. Clones were sequenced by immunoSEQ multiplex PCR, and TCRdb holds only the in-frame ones, with some missing. The V and J calls and the clone size are those of that table, but D and trimming were determined from the DNA. The data show some 300,000 clones, with approximately 86% seen just once and under 15% held by the top ten. The source is a woman aged 70-85 years with COVID-19, enrolled during active disease. Material for sequencing was peripheral blood.

CDR3 in amino acids: CTSSRIDYGYTF. The DNA for the CDR3 is TGCACCAGCAGCCGTATAGACTATGGCTACACCTTC. V gene TRBV1 combines with J gene TRBJ1-2. TRBV1 is a documented pseudogene. The CDR3 has 12 residues.